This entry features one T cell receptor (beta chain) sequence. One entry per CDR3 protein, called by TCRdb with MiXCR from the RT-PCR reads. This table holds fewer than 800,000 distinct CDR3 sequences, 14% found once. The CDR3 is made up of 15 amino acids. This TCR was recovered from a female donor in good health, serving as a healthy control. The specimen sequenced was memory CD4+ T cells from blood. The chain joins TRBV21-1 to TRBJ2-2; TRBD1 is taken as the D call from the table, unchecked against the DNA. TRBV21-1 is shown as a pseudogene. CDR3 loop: CASSTRQTDTGELFF. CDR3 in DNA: TGTGCCAGCAGCACACGACAGACTGACACCGGGGAGCTGTTTTTT.